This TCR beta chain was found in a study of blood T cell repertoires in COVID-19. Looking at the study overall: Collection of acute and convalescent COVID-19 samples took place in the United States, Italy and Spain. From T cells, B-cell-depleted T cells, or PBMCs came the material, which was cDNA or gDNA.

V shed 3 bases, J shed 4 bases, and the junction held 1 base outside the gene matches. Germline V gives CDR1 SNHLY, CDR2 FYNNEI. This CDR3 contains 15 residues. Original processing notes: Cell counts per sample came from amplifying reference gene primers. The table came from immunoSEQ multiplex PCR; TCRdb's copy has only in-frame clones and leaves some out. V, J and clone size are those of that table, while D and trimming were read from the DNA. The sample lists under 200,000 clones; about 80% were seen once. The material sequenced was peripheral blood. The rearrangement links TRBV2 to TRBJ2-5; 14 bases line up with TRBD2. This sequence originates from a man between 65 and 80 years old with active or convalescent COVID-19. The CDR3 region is CASSEGLAGVETQYF. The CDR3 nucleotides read TGTGCCAGCAGTGAGGGACTAGCGGGAGTAGAGACCCAGTACTTC.